A single sample gave rise to the 31 T cell receptor beta chains below, sequenced in a study of PD-1 blockade in classical Hodgkin lymphoma. The repertoire was sequenced with immunoSEQ multiplex PCR; TCRdb's copy has only in-frame clones and lacks some. The sample carries 40,000 to 45,000 clones, around 80% recorded once. Patients all relapsed after autologous stem cell transplantation, and there was variation in brentuximab vedotin exposure. The sample here was peripheral blood mononuclear cells (PBMCs), taken at baseline. The receptors were sampled from a human donor with classical Hodgkin lymphoma.

The rearrangement uses TRBV27 and TRBJ2-3; D not certain. The germline V and J ends were trimmed by 6 bases and 2 bases, with 3 bases remaining between them. CDR3 length: 11 amino acids. Per the germline V gene, CDR1 is MNHEY and CDR2 is SMNVEV (reference sequence). In DNA form, the CDR3 reads TGTGCCAGCAGCTCCACAGATACGCAGTATTTT. Translating it yields CASSSTDTQYF.

The chain carries TRBV7-2 and TRBJ2-5; D remains ambiguous. CDR1 SGHTA and CDR2 FQGNSA come from the germline V gene. Between the trimmed V and J ends, which lost 7 bases and 8 bases, there was a span of 8 bases. The CDR3 extends over 10 amino acids. Here the CDR3 reads CASNSETQYF. For the CDR3, the DNA is TGTGCCAGCAACTCCGAAACCCAGTACTTC.

The V gene is TRBV27, the J gene TRBJ2-7; 9 nucleotides align to TRBD2. CDR1 is MNHEY and CDR2 is SMNVEV in the germline V gene (reference sequence). This CDR3 is 15 amino acids long. V shed 3 bases, J shed 3 bases, and the junction held 6 bases outside the gene matches. CDR3 DNA: TGTGCCAGCAGTTTCGGCGGGGGGGCCCGCTACGAGCAGTACTTC. Its translation is CASSFGGGARYEQYF.

This chain joins TRBV7-2 and TRBJ1-2; D gene unclear. With 3 bases removed from V and 2 bases from J, the gap between germline ends came to 10 bases. The germline CDR1 and CDR2 sequences are SGHTA and FQGNSA. The CDR3 length is 14 residues. CDR3 protein: CASSFRAENYGYTF. CDR3 coding DNA: TGTGCCAGCAGCTTTCGGGCAGAGAACTATGGCTACACCTTC.

The V gene is TRBV19, the J gene TRBJ2-7, with no clear D. CDR1 and CDR2 (germline): LNHDA, SQIVND (reference sequence). The CDR3 contains 14 residues. Trimming removed 4 bases at V and 0 bases at J, with 10 bases between. In nucleotides, the CDR3 is TGTGCCAGTAGTAATGGCGCTGCCTCCTACGAGCAGTACTTC. Its translation: CASSNGAASYEQYF.

This chain connects TRBV11-2 to TRBJ2-5; D is undetermined. Germline V CDR1 and CDR2: SGHAT, FQNNGV. The CDR3 runs 13 residues. Between the trimmed V and J ends, which lost 0 bases and 2 bases, there was a span of 4 bases. The CDR3 spells CASSLDSQETQYF. CDR3 bases: TGTGCCAGCAGCTTAGACAGTCAAGAGACCCAGTACTTC.

V is TRBV7-2 and J is TRBJ2-1, with D possibly called TRBD1 or TRBD2 (5 bases each). Germline V gene lookup returns CDR1 SGHTA and CDR2 FQGNSA. The ends were cut back, 3 bases at V and 7 bases at J, with 25 bases in the middle. This CDR3 has 18 residues. CDR3 sequence: CASSLGVGQRKVVNEQFF. In nucleotides, the CDR3 is TGTGCCAGCAGCTTGGGAGTGGGGCAGCGGAAGGTCGTAAATGAGCAGTTCTTC.

With regard to this clone: Other DNA sequences in the same sample also yield this CDR3. The rearrangement uses TRBV7-6 and TRBJ2-1; 9 nucleotides line up with TRBD2. CDR3 length: 14 amino acids. J lost 10 bases, V lost 7 bases, and 11 bases had no gene match. Germline loops: CDR1 SGHVS, CDR2 FNYEAQ. The CDR3 spells CASTPGRGGKEQFF. CDR3 DNA sequence: TGTGCCAGCACTCCGGGGCGGGGGGGAAAGGAGCAGTTCTTC. Together with reference TRBV7-6 and TRBJ2-1, the CDR3 gives the full variable domain: GAGVSQSPRYKVTKRGQDVALRCDPISGHVSLYWYRQALGQGPEFLTYFNYEAQQDKSGLPNDRFSAERPEGSISTLTIQRTEQRDSAMYRCASTPGRGGKEQFFGPGTRLTVL.

This chain connects TRBV6-6 to TRBJ1-5; 7 bases are a match to TRBD1. The length of the CDR3 is 15 residues. V shed 6 bases, J shed 0 bases, and the junction held 5 bases outside the gene matches. Germline V gives CDR1 MNHNY, CDR2 SVGAGI (reference sequence). The CDR3 nucleotides read TGTGCCAGCAGACAGGGGAGATATAGCAATCAGCCCCAGCATTTT. Residues: CASRQGRYSNQPQHF.

The rearrangement uses TRBV11-1 and TRBJ2-3, with D perhaps TRBD2 (5 bases). CDR1 is SGHAT, CDR2 FQDESV, per germline (reference sequence). Trimming took off 2 bases at V and 4 bases at J, with 10 bases between the two ends. This CDR3 region has 14 residues. CDR3 loop: CASSLLSSSDTQYF. CDR3 bases: TGTGCCAGCAGCTTACTCTCTAGCTCAGATACGCAGTATTTT.

The chain recombines TRBV5-1 with TRBJ2-5; 8 bases align to TRBD1. Germline-derived CDR1 and CDR2 are SGHRS and YFSETQ. V was clipped by 4 bases and J by 3 bases; unmatched bases: 14. CDR3 length: 17 residues. The DNA for the CDR3 is TGCGCCAGCAGCCAAGGGGCAGGGGGCCATTACAAAGAGACCCAGTACTTC. It encodes CASSQGAGGHYKETQYF.

J is TRBJ1-1 and V is TRBV23-1; D ambiguous. TRBV23-1 is an open reading frame, and its role is uncertain. This CDR3 has 13 amino acids. Trimming cost V 6 bases and J 3 bases, with 11 bases left between them. The CDR3 DNA follows: TGCGCCAGCAGCCAAGAACTGTACACTGAAGCTTTCTTT. Translating gives CASSQELYTEAFF.

This clone was seen more than once but under ten times. J is TRBJ1-2 and V is TRBV5-5; 8 nucleotides agree with TRBD1. This CDR3 is built from 15 residues. The V gene end was trimmed by 1 base and the J gene end by 4 bases; junction bases not matched to a gene: 6. Looked up from germline, CDR1 is SGHKS and CDR2 is YYEKEE (reference sequence). The CDR3 sequence is CASSLLAGGLYGYTF. The CDR3 DNA sequence: TGTGCCAGCAGCTTGTTGGCAGGGGGCCTCTATGGCTACACCTTC. Combining the CDR3 with reference TRBV5-5 and TRBJ1-2 gives the whole variable domain DAGVTQSPTHLIKTRGQQVTLRCSPISGHKSVSWYQQVLGQGPQFIFQYYEKEERGRGNFPDRFSARQFPNYSSELNVNALLLGDSALYLCASSLLAGGLYGYTFGSGTRLTVV.

The sample holds a few counts of this clone. The chain couples TRBV4-3 to TRBJ2-1; 11 bases agree with TRBD2. The germline V gene has CDR1 LGHNA and CDR2 YSLEER. V dropped 5 bases and J dropped 5; count of bases not matched to a gene: 8. This CDR3 is 16 amino acids long. CDR3 DNA: TGCGCCAGCAGCGCCAGTAGCGGGGGGGCCCACAATGAGCAGTTCTTC. It translates to CASSASSGGAHNEQFF.

V gene TRBV9 combines with J gene TRBJ2-3; TRBD2 aligns across 10 bases. The CDR3 runs to 14 residues. The ends lost 2 bases at V and 6 bases at J; junction bases unmatched: 3. The germline V gene encodes CDR1 SGDLS and CDR2 YYNGEE. CDR3 region: CASSVSGGPDTQYF. Here the CDR3 DNA reads TGTGCCAGCAGCGTTAGCGGGGGGCCCGATACGCAGTATTTT.

The chain joins TRBV27 to TRBJ2-7, with 10 bases that match TRBD2. V gave up 4 bases and J gave up 2 bases; unmatched junction bases: 5. Germline V gives CDR1 MNHEY, CDR2 SMNVEV (reference sequence). The CDR3 extends over 15 amino acids. The CDR3 coding sequence is TGTGCCAGCAGTTGGATAGCGGGGGGTCCCTACGAGCAGTACTTC. It specifies CASSWIAGGPYEQYF.

The chain links TRBV4-1 to TRBJ2-5; 7 nucleotides align to TRBD1. This CDR3 has 12 residues. V gave up 9 bases and J gave up 1 base; unmatched junction bases: 2. CDR1 MGHRA and CDR2 YSYEKL come from the germline V gene. The CDR3 bases are TGCGCCAGTTGGGACAGCCAAGAGACCCAGTACTTC. Its translation: CASWDSQETQYF.

This clone has more than one count but fewer than ten. V is TRBV5-1 and J is TRBJ1-1; 8 bases line up with TRBD1. The CDR3 runs to 13 residues. J gave up 7 bases and V 0 bases, and 2 bases lay outside the gene matches. The germline gives CDR1 SGHRS, CDR2 YFSETQ. CDR3 residues: CASSLATGDEAFF. CDR3 bases: TGCGCCAGCAGCTTGGCGACAGGGGATGAAGCTTTCTTT.

The V call is TRBV30, the J call TRBJ1-6, with a tentative D call TRBD1 (5 bases). In germline, CDR1 is GTSNPN, CDR2 SVGIG (reference sequence). This CDR3 is built from 17 residues. Trimming pared 2 bases from V and 0 bases from J, leaving 14 bases between. The CDR3 nucleotides are TGTGCCTGGAGTCTGGGAGGGAGGGGCTCCTATAATTCACCCCTCCACTTT. This gives the protein CAWSLGGRGSYNSPLHF.

This chain links TRBV29-1 with TRBJ2-7; D possibly corresponds to TRBD1 (5 bases). Trimming cost V 3 bases and J 5 bases, with 11 bases left between them. Germline values: CDR1 SQVTM, CDR2 ANQGSEA. The length of the CDR3 is 12 residues. CDR3 amino acids: CSVDQGQDEQYF. CDR3 coding DNA: TGCAGCGTTGATCAAGGACAAGACGAGCAGTACTTC.

The chain couples TRBV6-1 to TRBJ2-1; D gene ambiguous. This CDR3 spans 14 amino acids. The V end lost 7 bases, the J end lost 0 bases, and 10 bases lay between the germline ends. The germline V gene has CDR1 MNHNS and CDR2 SASEGT. The CDR3 protein is CASNDWSSYNEQFF. The DNA for the CDR3 is TGTGCCAGCAACGACTGGAGCTCCTACAATGAGCAGTTCTTC.

The CDR3 sequence: CASNRTAGYGYTF. For the CDR3, the DNA is TGTGCCAGTAACAGGACAGCGGGGTATGGCTACACCTTC. V gene TRBV19 combines with J gene TRBJ1-2; a weak D match, TRBD1 (6 bases). Germline CDR1 and CDR2: LNHDA and SQIVND (reference sequence). V was pared by 7 bases and J by 5 bases, with 14 bases between. CDR3 length equals 13 residues.

The chain carries TRBV5-8 and TRBJ2-1, with unresolved D. Germline values: CDR1 SGHTS, CDR2 YDEGEE. The CDR3 is 12 residues long. V was pared by 4 bases and J by 4 bases, with 6 bases between. CDR3: CASSRGYNEQFF. In DNA, the CDR3 is TGTGCCAGCAGCCGTGGGTACAATGAGCAGTTCTTC.

This clone was seen only a few times. This chain links TRBV14 with TRBJ1-4; D not resolved. V lost 3 bases to trimming and J lost 6 bases, with 14 bases between them. CDR3 length: 15 residues. Looked up from germline, CDR1 is SGHDN and CDR2 is FVKESK. The CDR3 sequence is CASSHRAIGDEKLFF. Here the CDR3 DNA reads TGTGCCAGCAGCCATCGGGCGATAGGAGATGAAAAACTGTTTTTT.

The rearrangement links TRBV5-6 to TRBJ1-4, with D tentatively TRBD1 (6 bases). CDR1 and CDR2 (germline): SGHDT, YYEEEE. The CDR3 has 15 amino acids. The ends were cut back, 0 bases at V and 0 bases at J, with 6 bases in the middle. In nucleotides, the CDR3 is TGTGCCAGCAGCTTGGGGACAGCAACTAATGAAAAACTGTTTTTT. Its protein is CASSLGTATNEKLFF.

This chain uses TRBV7-2 with TRBJ2-3; 10 nucleotides align to TRBD2. CDR3 length: 16 residues. Germline V gene data show CDR1 as SGHTA and CDR2 as FQGNSA. J was trimmed by 6 bases and V by 3 bases; bases with no gene match: 9. The DNA for the CDR3 is TGTGCCAGCAGCTTTGGAGCGGGGGGGCGTTCGGATACGCAGTATTTT. Translating it yields CASSFGAGGRSDTQYF.

CDR3 DNA: TGTGCCAGCAGCTCGGAGCGGGGGGCCGCTCTCGAGCAGTACTTC. Translating it yields CASSSERGAALEQYF. V gene TRBV7-3 combines with J gene TRBJ2-7; 9 nucleotides agree with TRBD2. CDR1 is SGHTA and CDR2 is FQGTGA in the germline V gene. This CDR3 has 15 residues. V lost 4 bases to trimming and J lost 6 bases; unmatched junction nucleotides: 10.

V usage is TRBV18 and J usage is TRBJ1-1; tentative D call: TRBD1 (6 bases). The CDR3 covers 16 residues. In germline, CDR1 is KGHSH, CDR2 LQKENI. The V gene lost 6 bases and the J gene lost 4 bases, with 21 bases spanning the gap. For the CDR3, the DNA is TGTGCCAGCTCCCCGAGAGGGGGACTCAGGGCCACTGAAGCTTTCTTT. It encodes CASSPRGGLRATEAFF.

The gene calls are TRBV2 and TRBJ2-1; D is perhaps TRBD2 (6 bases). Germline loops: CDR1 SNHLY, CDR2 FYNNEI. The CDR3 has 14 residues. Trimming took 8 bases from V and 3 from J, leaving 14 bases between them. The CDR3 DNA reads as TGTGCCAGCGCCACGGGACTCAGCTACAATGAGCAGTTCTTC. It is translated as CASATGLSYNEQFF.

The CDR3 DNA follows: TGTGCCAGCAGCTTAGCGCTAGCGGGCGGCGAGCAGTACTTC. It is translated as CASSLALAGGEQYF. This rearrangement joins TRBV7-6 to TRBJ2-7; 8 nucleotides line up with TRBD2. This CDR3 is 14 amino acids long. CDR1 and CDR2 from the germline V gene are SGHVS and FNYEAQ. Unmatched junction bases numbered 4, after V lost 0 bases and J lost 6 bases.

The rearrangement links TRBV12-2 to TRBJ2-5. TRBV12-2 is reported as a pseudogene. The CDR3 length is 13 residues. The DNA of the CDR3 is TGTGCAAGTCGCCCCCCCGAGGGGGAGACCCAGTACTTC. Its protein is CASRPPEGETQYF.